A single sample is the source of the 23 T cell receptor beta chains below, sequenced in a study of blood T cell repertoires in COVID-19. Method: immunoSEQ multiplex PCR; TCRdb's copy keeps in-frame clones and lacks some. The data contain about 480,000 clones, approximately 87% of them singletons. Sequences were obtained from PBMCs or T cells enriched from blood (not recorded which). All receptors come from a woman between 40 and 55 years old who had recovered from COVID-19.

The chain has TRBV18 and TRBJ2-5; 11 bases map to TRBD2. The CDR3 contains 16 residues. V shed 0 bases and J 5 bases; nucleotides not matched to a gene: 5. CDR1 is KGHSH, CDR2 LQKENI, per germline. For the CDR3, the DNA is TGTGCCAGCTCACCACCGGTGGGACTAGCGGTGGAGACCCAGTACTTC. Residues: CASSPPVGLAVETQYF.

This chain connects TRBV11-2 to TRBJ1-1; TRBD1 is a possible D gene (5 bases). Germline assignment: CDR1 SGHAT and CDR2 FQNNGV. Trimming removed 5 bases from V and 3 bases from J, with 10 bases in between. The CDR3 is 13 amino acids. The CDR3 protein is CASSGGGYTEAFF. The CDR3 DNA follows: TGTGCCAGCAGCGGGGGAGGGTACACTGAAGCTTTCTTT.

The rearrangement links TRBV3-1 (or the pseudogene TRBV3-2) to TRBJ1-2, with D perhaps matching TRBD1 (5 bases). Germline V gene lookup returns CDR1 LGHDT and CDR2 YNNKEL (reference sequence). This CDR3 contains 18 residues. Trimming took off 0 bases at V and 4 bases at J, with 21 bases between the two ends. CDR3 amino acids: CASSQDLTGLPGGYGYTF. The CDR3 DNA follows: TGTGCCAGCAGCCAAGATCTAACGGGACTCCCGGGTGGCTATGGCTACACCTTC.

The chain is built from TRBV7-2 and TRBJ1-1; weak D call: TRBD1 (5 bases). Per the germline V gene, CDR1 is SGHTA and CDR2 is FQGNSA. V lost 0 bases, J lost 4 bases, and 6 bases lay in between. The CDR3 has 13 amino acids. CDR3 loop: CASSLADSTEAFF. Written as DNA, the CDR3 is TGTGCCAGCAGCTTAGCCGACAGCACTGAAGCTTTCTTT.

V gene TRBV4-3 combines with J gene TRBJ2-2; no clear D gene. Germline V CDR1 and CDR2: LGHNA, YSLEER. The CDR3 has 14 residues. V shed 1 base and J shed 1 base, with 4 bases lying between them. In DNA form, the CDR3 reads TGCGCCAGCAGCCAAGCGTGGAACACCGGGGAGCTGTTTTTT. Translated: CASSQAWNTGELFF.

The rearrangement joins TRBV7-9 to TRBJ2-7, with D uncertain. Germline V CDR1 and CDR2: SEHNR, FQNEAQ (reference sequence). The V end lost 6 bases, the J end lost 4 bases, and 16 bases lay between the germline ends. The length of the CDR3 is 14 residues. CDR3 sequence: CASSRAIFPYEQYF. CDR3 bases: TGTGCCAGCAGTCGTGCTATTTTCCCTTACGAGCAGTACTTC.

The rearrangement joins TRBV24-1 to TRBJ2-1; 11 positions agree with TRBD1. The CDR3 contains 14 residues. J lost 8 bases, V lost 5 bases, and 4 bases had no gene match. Germline V gene sequence: CDR1 KGHDR, CDR2 SFDVKD. The CDR3 sequence is CATSVGQGGYEQFF. The CDR3 region has the DNA TGTGCCACCAGTGTGGGACAGGGGGGCTATGAGCAGTTCTTC.

The chain recombines TRBV7-2 with TRBJ1-2, with D tentatively TRBD1 (6 bases). Germline CDR1 SGHTA, CDR2 FQGNSA. Trimming removed 1 base at V and 4 bases at J, with 19 bases between. The CDR3 consists of 17 residues. This CDR3 reads CASSLVEVKGVGYGYTF. CDR3 sequence (DNA): TGTGCCAGCAGCTTAGTCGAAGTTAAGGGGGTTGGCTATGGCTACACCTTC. The variable domain in full, completed from reference TRBV7-2 and TRBJ1-2, reads GAGVSQSPSNKVTEKGKDVELRCDPISGHTALYWYRQSLGQGLEFLIYFQGNSAPDKSGLPSDRFSAERTGGSVSTLTIQRTQQEDSAVYLCASSLVEVKGVGYGYTFGSGTRLTVV.

Only one count was recorded for this clone. V is TRBV5-1 and J is TRBJ2-7; 7 nucleotides line up with TRBD1. The CDR3 consists of 14 residues. J was trimmed by 3 bases and V by 0 bases; bases with no gene match: 3. Germline V CDR1 and CDR2: SGHRS, YFSETQ. CDR3 coding DNA: TGCGCCAGCAGCTTGGAGGGGGCGGGCTACGAGCAGTACTTC. It codes for CASSLEGAGYEQYF. Supplemented by reference TRBV5-1 and TRBJ2-7, the full variable domain reads KAGVTQTPRYLIKTRGQQVTLSCSPISGHRSVSWYQQTPGQGLQFLFEYFSETQRNKGNFPGRFSGRQFSNSRSEMNVSTLELGDSALYLCASSLEGAGYEQYFGPGTRLTVT.

The chain combines TRBV7-6 with TRBJ2-7; D is possibly TRBD2 (5 bases). Trimming left V 5 bases short and J 5 bases short, with 10 bases between. This CDR3 has 12 amino acids. Germline V gene data show CDR1 as SGHVS and CDR2 as FNYEAQ. CDR3 coding DNA: TGTGCCAGCAGCCCCGGGGTCCACGAGCAGTACTTC. Translated, it gives CASSPGVHEQYF.

The V and J genes are TRBV5-1 and TRBJ1-2, with TRBD1 matching over 8 bases. The CDR3 runs 12 residues. The germline V gene encodes CDR1 SGHRS and CDR2 YFSETQ. V gave up 5 bases and J gave up 6 bases; unmatched junction bases: 3. The CDR3 protein is CASRQGEDGYTF. The CDR3 bases are TGCGCCAGCAGACAGGGGGAGGATGGCTACACCTTC.

The chain has TRBV7-9 and TRBJ2-1, with 7 bases identical to TRBD1. Germline CDR1 SEHNR, CDR2 FQNEAQ (reference sequence). The CDR3 runs 13 residues. The J segment lost 5 bases and the V segment lost 6 bases, leaving 4 bases of the junction unmatched. CDR3 coding DNA: TGTGCCAGCAGTTTGGGACAGAACAATGAGCAGTTCTTC. Encoded protein: CASSLGQNNEQFF.

This clone turned up a few times. V gene TRBV19 combines with J gene TRBJ2-2; TRBD1 aligns across 7 bases. The junction had 4 bases not matched to a gene; V was cut back by 5 bases and J by 1 base. Germline V gene lookup returns CDR1 LNHDA and CDR2 SQIVND (reference sequence). CDR3 size: 15 residues. CDR3 loop: CASSLHRGNTGELFF. CDR3 nucleotide sequence: TGTGCCAGTAGTCTACACAGGGGGAACACCGGGGAGCTGTTTTTT.

This chain uses TRBV7-2 with TRBJ2-5, with D tentatively TRBD2 (6 bases). From germline, CDR1 is SGHTA and CDR2 FQGNSA. The CDR3 spans 15 residues. V lost 1 base to trimming and J lost 1 base, with 10 bases between them. CDR3 in DNA: TGTGCCAGCAGCTTAGTAGGAGGGATCCAAGAGACCCAGTACTTC. Its protein is CASSLVGGIQETQYF.

This rearrangement joins TRBV5-6 to TRBJ1-1; TRBD1 is a possible D gene (5 bases). Germline CDR1 SGHDT, CDR2 YYEEEE. The V gene lost 0 bases and the J gene lost 0 bases, with 12 bases spanning the gap. The CDR3 is made up of 16 amino acids. The CDR3 sequence is CASSLAWRGLNTEAFF. CDR3 nucleotide sequence: TGTGCCAGCAGCTTGGCCTGGCGGGGGTTGAACACTGAAGCTTTCTTT.

This clone was found a few times. This sequence joins TRBV19 and TRBJ1-2; the match to TRBD1 covers 12 bases. Trimming removed 4 bases from V and 4 bases from J; junction bases left unmatched: 4. The germline V gene encodes CDR1 LNHDA and CDR2 SQIVND (reference sequence). The length of the CDR3 is 15 residues. CDR3 in amino acids: CASSRDRGRSYGYTF. The CDR3 nucleotides read TGTGCCAGTAGTAGGGACAGGGGGCGAAGCTATGGCTACACCTTC.

V is TRBV7-9 and J is TRBJ1-1, with D maybe TRBD1 (5 bases). V lost 5 bases and J lost 1, with 8 bases in between. The CDR3 runs 13 residues. From germline, CDR1 is SEHNR and CDR2 FQNEAQ (reference sequence). The CDR3 spells CASSNQGNTEAFF. In DNA form, the CDR3 reads TGTGCCAGCAGCAATCAGGGGAACACTGAAGCTTTCTTT.

The chain carries TRBV6-5 and TRBJ1-4, with 8 nucleotides matching TRBD1. The CDR3 totals 14 residues. V lost 6 bases to trimming and J lost 8 bases; unmatched junction nucleotides: 8. Germline V CDR1 and CDR2: MNHEY, SVGAGI. The CDR3 spells CASRQGQGGEKLFF. The CDR3 DNA is TGTGCCAGCAGGCAAGGACAGGGAGGGGAAAAACTGTTTTTT.

The chain recombines TRBV7-2 with TRBJ2-1; 9 nucleotides line up with TRBD2. Germline V gene lookup returns CDR1 SGHTA and CDR2 FQGNSA. Unmatched junction bases numbered 7, after V lost 1 base and J lost 0 bases. The CDR3 spans 18 residues. Written as DNA, the CDR3 is TGTGCCAGCAGCTTAGGTACTAGCGGGCTAAGCTCCTACAATGAGCAGTTCTTC. Its protein is CASSLGTSGLSSYNEQFF. Filled out from reference TRBV7-2 and TRBJ2-1, the complete variable domain reads GAGVSQSPSNKVTEKGKDVELRCDPISGHTALYWYRQSLGQGLEFLIYFQGNSAPDKSGLPSDRFSAERTGGSVSTLTIQRTQQEDSAVYLCASSLGTSGLSSYNEQFFGPGTRLTVL.

The chain has TRBV27 and TRBJ1-6, with TRBD1 identical over 8 bases. The germline V gene encodes CDR1 MNHEY and CDR2 SMNVEV (reference sequence). The CDR3 is 15 amino acids. J was trimmed by 7 bases and V by 3 bases; bases with no gene match: 5. The CDR3, as DNA: TGTGCCAGCAGTTTCTCGCCAGGGGGCAATTCACCCCTCCACTTT. Its translation is CASSFSPGGNSPLHF.

This clone was counted only a few times. The chain combines TRBV11-3 with TRBJ2-5; tentative D call: TRBD2 (5 bases). CDR1 is SGHNT and CDR2 is YENEEA in the germline V gene. Trimming cost V 4 bases and J 5 bases, with 26 bases left between them. CDR3 length equals 18 residues. The CDR3 sequence: CASSSRRLGGPRGETQYF. The CDR3 nucleotides read TGTGCCAGCAGCTCCCGCAGATTGGGCGGCCCGAGAGGGGAGACCCAGTACTTC.

The chain is built from TRBV29-1 and TRBJ1-2; 9 bases are shared with TRBD1. Germline-derived CDR1 and CDR2 are SQVTM and ANQGSEA. The length of the CDR3 is 13 residues. Trimming at V came to 6 bases and at J to 2 bases, leaving 4 bases not matched to a gene. This CDR3 is CSVDRGDNYGYTF. In DNA, the CDR3 is TGCAGCGTCGACAGGGGGGACAACTATGGCTACACCTTC.

The chain links TRBV4-1 to TRBJ1-2; 9 bases fit TRBD1. V dropped 5 bases and J dropped 0; count of bases not matched to a gene: 7. The germline V gene has CDR1 MGHRA and CDR2 YSYEKL. This CDR3 is 16 amino acids long. The CDR3 sequence: CASSSGTGPTNYGYTF. In DNA, the CDR3 is TGCGCCAGCAGCTCCGGGACAGGGCCCACTAACTATGGCTACACCTTC.